Following are 8 T cell receptor beta chains from one sample sequenced in a study of long-term antiretroviral therapy in people with HIV. Survey-level resolution applied to immunoSEQ assay v3.0. Here immunoSEQ multiplex PCR was the method, and the copy in TCRdb shows in-frame clones only, minus some. Of approximately 32,000 clones listed, roughly four fifths are singletons. The sequencing here drew on unsorted PBMCs, taken 0.3 years after starting antiretroviral therapy. These receptor sequences come from a man younger than 35 with HIV.

The chain uses TRBV7-3 and TRBJ2-1; 7 positions match TRBD1. Germline V CDR1 and CDR2: SGHTA, FQGTGA. The CDR3 extends over 18 amino acids. Trimming at V came to 4 bases and at J to 7 bases, leaving 19 bases not matched to a gene. This CDR3 reads CASSSAPTRQGIKNEQFF. The CDR3 DNA reads TGTGCCAGCAGCTCTGCACCAACGCGACAGGGAATCAAGAATGAGCAGTTCTTC.

This clone occurred once. The rearrangement joins TRBV7-8 to TRBJ2-7; D ambiguous. Germline V gene lookup returns CDR1 SGHVS and CDR2 FQNEAQ. This CDR3 is built from 14 residues. Trimming removed 4 bases at V and 2 bases at J, with 12 bases between. In nucleotides, the CDR3 is TGTGCCAGCAGCTCCGCGTCCGGTCCCTACGAGCAGTACTTC. Translation gives CASSSASGPYEQYF.

J is TRBJ2-3 and V is TRBV30; a weak D match, TRBD2 (6 bases). This CDR3 is built from 15 residues. V gave up 0 bases and J gave up 0 bases, with 10 bases separating them. Germline V gene data show CDR1 as GTSNPN and CDR2 as SVGIG (reference sequence). CDR3 sequence reads: CAWSVVGGSTDTQYF. The CDR3, as DNA: TGTGCCTGGAGTGTTGTGGGGGGAAGCACAGATACGCAGTATTTT.

The chain couples TRBV4-1 to TRBJ2-1; D is undetermined. Trimming left V 4 bases short and J 0 bases short, with 10 bases between. The CDR3 covers 15 residues. Germline CDR1 and CDR2: MGHRA and YSYEKL. The CDR3 is CASSRLSSSYNEQFF. CDR3 DNA: TGCGCCAGCAGCCGCCTATCGAGCTCCTACAATGAGCAGTTCTTC.

Comments on this clone: One junction end disagrees with the germline gene, perhaps due to a read error. CDR3 residues: CASSQDGYRIVF. CDR3 DNA sequence: TGCGCCAGCAGCCAAGATGGTTACCGAATAGTCTTC. This chain connects TRBV4-1 to TRBJ2-7; D unclear. This CDR3 is built from 12 residues. The germline V gene encodes CDR1 MGHRA and CDR2 YSYEKL.

The V and J genes are TRBV29-1 and TRBJ2-7, with 8 bases fitting TRBD1. After removal of 7 bases from V and 4 bases from J, the junction contained 9 bases not matched to a gene. The germline V gene encodes CDR1 SQVTM and CDR2 ANQGSEA. The CDR3 is 13 residues long. CDR3 DNA sequence: TGCAGCGCCGGACAGGGACGTCAGTACGAGCAGTACTTC. Protein product: CSAGQGRQYEQYF.

J is TRBJ2-4 and V is TRBV30, with D possibly being TRBD2 (5 bases). V was pared by 2 bases and J by 0 bases, with 8 bases between. The germline V gene encodes CDR1 GTSNPN and CDR2 SVGIG (reference sequence). The CDR3 extends over 14 amino acids. The CDR3 is CAWSSGRAKNIQYF. The DNA for the CDR3 is TGTGCCTGGAGTAGTGGGAGAGCCAAAAACATTCAGTACTTC.

V gene TRBV28 combines with J gene TRBJ2-5, with TRBD1 identical over 7 bases. CDR3 length: 15 amino acids. The trim removed 8 bases at V and 4 bases at J, leaving 13 bases unmatched. Germline V CDR1 and CDR2: MDHEN, SYDVKM. CDR3 amino acids: CASASGTDYSETQYF. For the CDR3, the DNA is TGTGCCAGCGCAAGTGGGACAGACTATTCAGAGACCCAGTACTTC. The variable domain in full, with the rest retrieved from reference TRBV28 and TRBJ2-5, is DVKVTQSSRYLVKRTGEKVFLECVQDMDHENMFWYRQDPGLGLRLIYFSYDVKMKEKGDIPEGYSVSREKKERFSLILESASTNQTSMYLCASASGTDYSETQYFGPGTRLLVL.